This T cell receptor (beta chain) was identified during a study of vaccination and CD4 T cells after COVID-19. Across the whole study: Between diagnosis and the drawing of post-COVID samples lay a median around 98 days (range 35 to 161).

Germline V gene data show CDR1 as SGHVS and CDR2 as FQNEAQ. The junction had 11 bases not matched to a gene; V was cut back by 1 base and J by 2 bases. The CDR3 extends over 18 amino acids. Broader study findings: The great majority, 304 of 307 vaccine-specific clones, proved spike mono-reactive in convalescent patients.

One entry per CDR3 protein results from TCRdb running MiXCR on the PCR reads. The profile shows some 21,000 distinct CDR3 sequences, about 60% of them singletons. This clonotype turned up a few times. Its antigen is currently unknown. This TCR was sampled from a human donor who had recovered from COVID-19. The sequenced sample was CD4+ T cells from blood, obtained before SARS-CoV-2 vaccination. This chain uses TRBV7-8 with TRBJ1-2; TRBD1 matches 9 bases. The CDR3 DNA sequence: TGTGCCAGCAGCTTAGAGAGGGCCCCGACAGGGGGGAACTATGGCTACACCTTC. This translates into CASSLERAPTGGNYGYTF.